The 10 T cell receptor beta chains in this list originate from one sample, sequenced in a study of human T cells and chemical hapten exposure. TCRdb called the RACE reads again in MiXCR, with one record for every CDR3 protein. The table has approximately 80,000 distinct CDR3 sequences, roughly 10% seen once. Time point here: patch test 2, 6 weeks after DPC sensitization. The sample's treatment: therapeutic diphenylcyclopropenone sensitization with weekly scalp DPC. This material consisted of whole blood, taken in connection with sensitization to the hapten diphenylcyclopropenone (DPC). The receptors stem from a woman in her fifties or sixties with alopecia areata. Some clones in this sample may be carry-over from other donors' samples.

The chain is built from TRBV6-1 and TRBJ2-2; TRBD2 might be the D (6 bases). This CDR3 comprises 15 residues. The V and J ends lost 5 bases and 7 bases respectively, with 17 bases between them. The germline V gene encodes CDR1 MNHNS and CDR2 SASEGT. The DNA for the CDR3 is TGTGCCAGCAGTCTCGGACTAAGTCCCGGCGGGGAGCTGTTTTTT. Residues: CASSLGLSPGGELFF.

The rearrangement joins TRBV5-5 to TRBJ1-2, with 7 bases that match TRBD1. The CDR3 spans 14 residues. The germline V gene has CDR1 SGHKS and CDR2 YYEKEE (reference sequence). V lost 4 bases, J lost 11 bases, and 14 bases stayed unmatched. The CDR3 DNA reads as TGTGCCAGCAGCCCATCGGGACAGAGTGTGGTTTACACCTTC. It translates to CASSPSGQSVVYTF.

In its sample, this clonotype was seen many times. In nucleotides, the CDR3 is TGCAGTGCTAGGGTGGTGGGGACACGGAGCTCCTACGAGCAGTACTTC. This codes for CSARVVGTRSSYEQYF. The chain is built from TRBV20-1 and TRBJ2-7, with D tentatively TRBD1 (6 bases). The germline V and J ends were trimmed by 3 bases and 0 bases, with 18 bases remaining between them. Germline CDR1 reads DFQATT; CDR2 reads SNEGSKA (reference sequence). The CDR3 runs to 16 residues.

This clonotype was observed at least ten times. The chain carries TRBV19 and TRBJ1-5, with TRBD1 matching over 8 bases. The germline V gene has CDR1 LNHDA and CDR2 SQIVND (reference sequence). Trimming cost V 7 bases and J 2 bases; bases outside gene matches: 7. CDR3 length: 15 amino acids. The CDR3 nucleotides are TGTGCCAGTATCGGCGGACAGGGAGGCAATCAGCCCCAGCATTTT. Its protein is CASIGGQGGNQPQHF.

This clonotype was observed at least ten times. The rearrangement uses TRBV20-1 and TRBJ2-7; TRBD1 agrees at 10 bases. From germline, CDR1 is DFQATT and CDR2 SNEGSKA (reference sequence). The CDR3 is made up of 13 amino acids. J lost 5 bases, V lost 4 bases, and 5 bases had no gene match. CDR3 amino acids: CSAMGQGSHEQYF. The CDR3 DNA reads as TGCAGTGCTATGGGACAGGGGAGTCACGAGCAGTACTTC.

The chain is built from TRBV10-3 and TRBJ2-2; D not certain. Germline CDR1 and CDR2: ENHRY and SYGVKD. The length of the CDR3 is 15 residues. Trimming removed 3 bases from V and 1 base from J, with 9 bases in between. CDR3 protein: CAISDSVVNTGELFF. The CDR3 nucleotides read TGTGCCATCAGTGACTCGGTTGTGAACACCGGGGAGCTGTTTTTT.

The V and J genes are TRBV7-2 and TRBJ2-1, with 8 nucleotides matching TRBD1. V lost 5 bases, J lost 12 bases, and 6 bases stayed unmatched. CDR1 is SGHTA and CDR2 is FQGNSA in the germline V gene. The CDR3 loop spans 12 amino acids. This CDR3 reads CASSVDRGAQFF. The DNA of the CDR3 is TGTGCCAGCAGCGTAGACAGGGGAGCGCAGTTCTTC.

Ten or more counts support this clonotype. The rearrangement links TRBV6-1 to TRBJ1-5, with 12 positions matching TRBD1. Germline V gene data show CDR1 as MNHNS and CDR2 as SASEGT. This CDR3 contains 15 residues. J was trimmed by 5 bases and V by 5 bases; bases with no gene match: 4. The CDR3 sequence: CASSSGTGGYQPQHF. As DNA, the CDR3 is TGTGCCAGCAGTTCCGGGACAGGGGGCTATCAGCCCCAGCATTTT.

This clonotype was seen repeatedly, ten times or more. CDR3 protein: CASSLAGHANTGELFF. DNA for the CDR3: TGCGCCAGCAGCTTGGCCGGGCACGCGAACACCGGGGAGCTGTTTTTT. This chain links TRBV5-1 with TRBJ2-2, with D unresolved. The CDR3 spans 16 residues. Germline CDR1 is SGHRS and CDR2 is YFSETQ. Trimming took off 0 bases at V and 0 bases at J, with 9 bases between the two ends.

This clonotype was seen repeatedly, ten times or more. The chain recombines TRBV20-1 with TRBJ1-6; D ambiguous. CDR1 is DFQATT and CDR2 is SNEGSKA in the germline V gene (reference sequence). V was clipped by 1 base and J by 4 bases, with 8 bases between them. CDR3 size: 14 residues. The CDR3 DNA is TGCAGTGCTAGAGCCGGACCTTATAATTCACCCCTCCACTTT. As protein: CSARAGPYNSPLHF.